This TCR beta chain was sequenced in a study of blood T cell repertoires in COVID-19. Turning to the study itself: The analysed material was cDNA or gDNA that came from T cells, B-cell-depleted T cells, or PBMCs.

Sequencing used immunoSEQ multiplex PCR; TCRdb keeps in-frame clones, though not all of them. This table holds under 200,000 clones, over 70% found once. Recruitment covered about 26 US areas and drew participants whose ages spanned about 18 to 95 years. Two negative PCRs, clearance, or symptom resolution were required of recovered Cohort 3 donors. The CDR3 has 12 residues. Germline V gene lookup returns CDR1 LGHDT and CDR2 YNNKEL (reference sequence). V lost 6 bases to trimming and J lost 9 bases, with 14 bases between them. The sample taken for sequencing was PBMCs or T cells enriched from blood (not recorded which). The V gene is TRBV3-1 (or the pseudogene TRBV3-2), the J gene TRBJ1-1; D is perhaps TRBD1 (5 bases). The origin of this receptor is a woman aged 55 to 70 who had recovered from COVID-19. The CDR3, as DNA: TGTGCCAGCAGAGGGACTGGATCACAAGCTTTCTTT. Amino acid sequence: CASRGTGSQAFF.